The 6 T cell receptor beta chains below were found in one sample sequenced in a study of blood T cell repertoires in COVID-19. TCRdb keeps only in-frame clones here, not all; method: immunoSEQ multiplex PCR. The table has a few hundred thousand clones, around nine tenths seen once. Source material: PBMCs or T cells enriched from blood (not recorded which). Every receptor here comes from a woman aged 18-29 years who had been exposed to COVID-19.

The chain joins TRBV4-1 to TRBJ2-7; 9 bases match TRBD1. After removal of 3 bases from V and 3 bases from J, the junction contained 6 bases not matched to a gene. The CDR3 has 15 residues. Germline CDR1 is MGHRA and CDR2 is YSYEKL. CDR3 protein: CASSQSGTGFYEQYF. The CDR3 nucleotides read TGCGCCAGCAGCCAGTCCGGGACAGGGTTCTACGAGCAGTACTTC.

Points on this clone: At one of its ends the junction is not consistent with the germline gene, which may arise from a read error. The CDR3 DNA reads as TGTGCCAGCAGTACCGCCGGGACAGGGGGAAGCACCATATATTTT. This translates into CASSTAGTGGSTIYF. The chain links TRBV7-8 to TRBJ1-3, with TRBD1 identical over 11 bases. This CDR3 has 15 residues. CDR1 and CDR2 from the germline V gene are SGHVS and FQNEAQ.

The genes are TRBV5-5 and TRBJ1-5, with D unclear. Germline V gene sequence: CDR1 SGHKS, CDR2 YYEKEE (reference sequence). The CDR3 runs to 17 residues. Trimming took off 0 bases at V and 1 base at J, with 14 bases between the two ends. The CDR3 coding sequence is TGTGCCAGCAGCTTGGTCTCCGGGTCTGGGAGCAATCAGCCCCAGCATTTT. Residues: CASSLVSGSGSNQPQHF.

CDR3 region: CASSYTENTEAFF. The CDR3 nucleotides read TGTGCCAGCAGTTACACAGAGAACACTGAAGCTTTCTTT. This chain links TRBV27 with TRBJ1-1, with no clear D. Per germline, CDR1 MNHEY and CDR2 SMNVEV (reference sequence). The CDR3 covers 13 residues. The V end was cut by 4 bases, the J end by 1 base, with 7 bases between.

DNA of the CDR3: TGTGCCAGCAGCCCCCTCGCAGATACGCAGTATTTT. Protein sequence: CASSPLADTQYF. The chain joins TRBV7-6 to TRBJ2-3; unclear D gene. Germline V gene data show CDR1 as SGHVS and CDR2 as FNYEAQ. Trimming took off 5 bases at V and 4 bases at J, with 7 bases between the two ends. This CDR3 comprises 12 residues.

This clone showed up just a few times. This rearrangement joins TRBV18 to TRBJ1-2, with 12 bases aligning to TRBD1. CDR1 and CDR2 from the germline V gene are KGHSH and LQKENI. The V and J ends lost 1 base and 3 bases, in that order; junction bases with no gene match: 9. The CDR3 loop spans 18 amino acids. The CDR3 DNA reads TGTGCCAGCTCACCACTTGGGACAGGGGGCAAGAGTGACTATGGCTACACCTTC. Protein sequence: CASSPLGTGGKSDYGYTF.